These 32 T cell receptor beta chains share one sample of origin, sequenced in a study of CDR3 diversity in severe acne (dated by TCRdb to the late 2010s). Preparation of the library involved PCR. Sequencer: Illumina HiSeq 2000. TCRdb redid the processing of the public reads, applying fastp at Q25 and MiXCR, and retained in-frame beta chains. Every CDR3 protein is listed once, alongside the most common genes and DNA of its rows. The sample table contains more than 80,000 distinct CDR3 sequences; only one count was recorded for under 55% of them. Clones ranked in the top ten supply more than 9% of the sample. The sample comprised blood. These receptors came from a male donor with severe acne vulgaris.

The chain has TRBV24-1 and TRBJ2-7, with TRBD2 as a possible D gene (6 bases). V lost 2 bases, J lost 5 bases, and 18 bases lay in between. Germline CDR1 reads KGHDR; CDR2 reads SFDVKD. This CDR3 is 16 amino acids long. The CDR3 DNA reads TGTGCCACCAGTGATTCTGTGGGAGGCTATATCGACGAGCAGTACTTC. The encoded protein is CATSDSVGGYIDEQYF.

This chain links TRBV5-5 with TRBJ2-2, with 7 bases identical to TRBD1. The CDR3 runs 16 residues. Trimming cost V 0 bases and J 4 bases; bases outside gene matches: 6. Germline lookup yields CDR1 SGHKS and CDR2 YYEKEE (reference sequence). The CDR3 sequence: CASSLGAGGLTGELFF. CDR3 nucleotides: TGTGCCAGCAGCTTGGGTGCAGGGGGTCTCACCGGGGAGCTGTTTTTT. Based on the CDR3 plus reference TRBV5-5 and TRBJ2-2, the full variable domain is DAGVTQSPTHLIKTRGQQVTLRCSPISGHKSVSWYQQVLGQGPQFIFQYYEKEERGRGNFPDRFSARQFPNYSSELNVNALLLGDSALYLCASSLGAGGLTGELFFGEGSRLTVL.

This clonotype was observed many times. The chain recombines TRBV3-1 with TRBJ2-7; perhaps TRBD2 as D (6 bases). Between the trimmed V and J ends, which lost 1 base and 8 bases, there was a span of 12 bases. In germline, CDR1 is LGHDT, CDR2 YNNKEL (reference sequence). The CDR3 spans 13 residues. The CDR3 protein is CASSQGRGIKQYF. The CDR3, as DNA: TGTGCCAGCAGCCAAGGTCGGGGGATAAAGCAGTACTTC.

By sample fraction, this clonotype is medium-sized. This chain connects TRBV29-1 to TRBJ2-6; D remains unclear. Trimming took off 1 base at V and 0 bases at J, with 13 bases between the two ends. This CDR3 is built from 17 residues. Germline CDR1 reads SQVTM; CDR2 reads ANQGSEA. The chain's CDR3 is CSVEGLAGHSGANVLTF. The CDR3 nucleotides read TGCAGCGTTGAAGGTTTGGCAGGCCACTCTGGGGCCAACGTCCTGACTTTC.

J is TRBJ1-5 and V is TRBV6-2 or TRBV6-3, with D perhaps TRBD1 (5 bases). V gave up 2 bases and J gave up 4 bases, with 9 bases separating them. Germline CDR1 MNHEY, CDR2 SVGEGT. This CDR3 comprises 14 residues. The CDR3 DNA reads TGTGCCAGCAGTTACGGGACTCCAAATCAGCCCCAGCATTTT. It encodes CASSYGTPNQPQHF.

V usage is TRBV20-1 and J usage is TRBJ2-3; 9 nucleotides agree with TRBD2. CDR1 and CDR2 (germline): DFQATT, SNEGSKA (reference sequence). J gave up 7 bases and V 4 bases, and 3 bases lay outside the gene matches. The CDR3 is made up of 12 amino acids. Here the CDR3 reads CSAKTSGNTQYF. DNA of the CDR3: TGCAGTGCTAAGACTAGCGGAAATACGCAGTATTTT.

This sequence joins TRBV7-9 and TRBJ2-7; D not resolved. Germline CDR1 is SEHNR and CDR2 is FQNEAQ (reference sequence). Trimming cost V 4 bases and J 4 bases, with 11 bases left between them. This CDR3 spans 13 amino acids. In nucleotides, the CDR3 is TGTGCCAGCAGCTCAGACCCAACTTACGAGCAGTACTTC. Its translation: CASSSDPTYEQYF.

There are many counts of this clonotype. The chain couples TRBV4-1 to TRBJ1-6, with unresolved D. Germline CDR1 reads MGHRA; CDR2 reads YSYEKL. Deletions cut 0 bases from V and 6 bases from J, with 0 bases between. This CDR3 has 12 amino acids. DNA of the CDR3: TGCGCCAGCAGCCAAGATAATTCACCCCTCCACTTT. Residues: CASSQDNSPLHF.

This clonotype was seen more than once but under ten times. Here the CDR3 reads CASSGTGGGLTDTQYF. The CDR3 DNA reads TGTGCCAGCAGTGGGACAGGGGGCGGTTTGACAGATACGCAGTATTTT. The chain employs TRBV6-1 and TRBJ2-3; 11 nucleotides agree with TRBD1. Germline CDR1 and CDR2: MNHNS and SASEGT. This CDR3 spans 16 amino acids. The V and J ends lost 4 bases and 3 bases, in that order; junction bases with no gene match: 6.

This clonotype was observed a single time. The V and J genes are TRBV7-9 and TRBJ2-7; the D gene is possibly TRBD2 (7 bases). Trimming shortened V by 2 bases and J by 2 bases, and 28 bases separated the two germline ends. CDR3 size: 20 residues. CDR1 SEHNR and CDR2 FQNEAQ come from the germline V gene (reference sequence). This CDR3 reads CASSLRGGGGGPAPTYEQYF. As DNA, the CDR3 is TGTGCCAGCAGCTTAAGGGGGGGGGGGGGGGGCCCGGCCCCGACCTACGAGCAGTACTTC.

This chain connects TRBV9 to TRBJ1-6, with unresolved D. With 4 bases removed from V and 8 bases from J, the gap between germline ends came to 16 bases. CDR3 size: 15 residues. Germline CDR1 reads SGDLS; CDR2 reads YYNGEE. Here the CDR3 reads CASSTLRVSDSPLHF. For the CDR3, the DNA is TGTGCCAGCAGCACGCTACGGGTCAGTGATTCACCCCTCCACTTT.

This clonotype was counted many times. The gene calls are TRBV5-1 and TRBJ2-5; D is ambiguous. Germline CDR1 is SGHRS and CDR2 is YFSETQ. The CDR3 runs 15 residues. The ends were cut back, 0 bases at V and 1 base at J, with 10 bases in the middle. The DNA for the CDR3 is TGCGCCAGCAGCTTGGTAACAGCACCCCAAGAGACCCAGTACTTC. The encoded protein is CASSLVTAPQETQYF.

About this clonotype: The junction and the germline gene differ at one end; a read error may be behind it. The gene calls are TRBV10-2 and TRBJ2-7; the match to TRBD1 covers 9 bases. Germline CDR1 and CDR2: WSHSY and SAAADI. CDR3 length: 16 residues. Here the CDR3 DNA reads TGCACCAGCAGAGAAAGTCCGGGACAGGGTTGGTACGAGCAGTACTTC. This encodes CTSRESPGQGWYEQYF.

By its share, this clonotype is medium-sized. The CDR3 coding sequence is TGCGCCAGCAGCTTGGCAGTTGCCAGGGTAGGCGAGCAGTACTTC. It specifies CASSLAVARVGEQYF. V gene TRBV5-1 combines with J gene TRBJ2-7; TRBD1 is a possible D gene (5 bases). Germline V CDR1 and CDR2: SGHRS, YFSETQ. The CDR3 is 15 amino acids. With 0 bases removed from V and 6 bases from J, the gap between germline ends came to 16 bases. Filled out from reference TRBV5-1 and TRBJ2-7, the complete variable domain reads KAGVTQTPRYLIKTRGQQVTLSCSPISGHRSVSWYQQTPGQGLQFLFEYFSETQRNKGNFPGRFSGRQFSNSRSEMNVSTLELGDSALYLCASSLAVARVGEQYFGPGTRLTVT.

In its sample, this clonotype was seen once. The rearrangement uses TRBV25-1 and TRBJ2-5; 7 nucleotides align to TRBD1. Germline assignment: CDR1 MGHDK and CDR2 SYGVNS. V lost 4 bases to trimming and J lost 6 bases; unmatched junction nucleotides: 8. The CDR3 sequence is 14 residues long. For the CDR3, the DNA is TGTGCCAGCAGTGGGGCAAGGGGGCTTAAGACCCAGTACTTC. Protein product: CASSGARGLKTQYF.

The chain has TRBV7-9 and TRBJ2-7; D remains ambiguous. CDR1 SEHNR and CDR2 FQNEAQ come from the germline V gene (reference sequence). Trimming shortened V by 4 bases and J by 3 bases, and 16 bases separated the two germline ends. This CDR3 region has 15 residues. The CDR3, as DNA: TGTGCCAGCAGCTCAAAACGACTCCCTGGCTACGAGCAGTACTTC. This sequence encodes CASSSKRLPGYEQYF.

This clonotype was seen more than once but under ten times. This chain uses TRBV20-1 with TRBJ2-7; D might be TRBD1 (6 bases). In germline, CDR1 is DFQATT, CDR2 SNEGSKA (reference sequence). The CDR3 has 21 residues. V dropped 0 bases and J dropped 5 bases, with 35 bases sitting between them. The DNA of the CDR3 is TGCAGTGCTAGAGATTTGGCAGCGTCGTTAGCACCGGGACACCCAAAAAACGAGCAGTACTTC. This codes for CSARDLAASLAPGHPKNEQYF.

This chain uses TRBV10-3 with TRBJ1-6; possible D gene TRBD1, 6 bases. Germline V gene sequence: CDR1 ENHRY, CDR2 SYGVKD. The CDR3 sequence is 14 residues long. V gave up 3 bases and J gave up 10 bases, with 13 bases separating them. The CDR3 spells CAISDGDNLSPLHF. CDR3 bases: TGTGCCATCAGTGATGGGGACAACCTATCACCCCTCCACTTT.

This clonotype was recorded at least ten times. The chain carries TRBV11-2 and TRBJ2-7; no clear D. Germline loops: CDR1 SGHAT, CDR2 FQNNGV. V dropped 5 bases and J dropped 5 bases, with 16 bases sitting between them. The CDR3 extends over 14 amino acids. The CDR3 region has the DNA TGTGCCAGCAGCGCAGGCAACAAACCGGACGAGCAGTACTTC. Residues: CASSAGNKPDEQYF.

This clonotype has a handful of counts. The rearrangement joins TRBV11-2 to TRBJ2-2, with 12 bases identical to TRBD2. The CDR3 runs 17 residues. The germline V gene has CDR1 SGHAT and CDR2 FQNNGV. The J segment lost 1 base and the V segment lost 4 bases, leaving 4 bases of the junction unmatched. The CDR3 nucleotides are TGTGCCAGCAGCTCAAAGACTAGCGGGAGGAACACCGGGGAGCTGTTTTTT. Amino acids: CASSSKTSGRNTGELFF.

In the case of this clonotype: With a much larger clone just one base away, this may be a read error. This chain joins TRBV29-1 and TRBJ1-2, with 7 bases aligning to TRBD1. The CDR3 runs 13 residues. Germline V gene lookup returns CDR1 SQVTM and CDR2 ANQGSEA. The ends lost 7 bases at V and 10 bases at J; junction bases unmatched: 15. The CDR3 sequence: CSADTGASWDYTF. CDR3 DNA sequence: TGCAGCGCCGATACAGGGGCGTCTTGGGACTACACCTTC.

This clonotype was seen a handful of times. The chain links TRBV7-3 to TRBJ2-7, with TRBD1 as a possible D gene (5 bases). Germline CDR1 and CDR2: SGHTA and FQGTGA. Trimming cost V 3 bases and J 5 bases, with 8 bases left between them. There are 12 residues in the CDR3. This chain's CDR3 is CASSLTADEQYF. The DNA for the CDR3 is TGTGCCAGCAGCTTGACAGCCGACGAGCAGTACTTC.

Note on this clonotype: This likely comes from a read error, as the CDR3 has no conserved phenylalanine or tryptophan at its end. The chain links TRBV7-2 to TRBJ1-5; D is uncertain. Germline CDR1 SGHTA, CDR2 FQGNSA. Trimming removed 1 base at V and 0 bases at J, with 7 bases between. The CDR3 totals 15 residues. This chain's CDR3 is CASSLEDYSNQPQHL. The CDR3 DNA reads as TGTGCCAGCAGCTTAGAAGACTATAGCAATCAGCCCCAGCATCTT.

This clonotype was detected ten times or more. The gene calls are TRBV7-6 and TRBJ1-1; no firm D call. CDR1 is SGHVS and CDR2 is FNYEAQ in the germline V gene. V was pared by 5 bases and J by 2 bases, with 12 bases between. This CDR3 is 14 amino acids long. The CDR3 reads CASSPTLSNTEAFF. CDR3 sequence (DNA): TGTGCCAGCAGCCCGACACTTAGTAACACTGAAGCTTTCTTT.

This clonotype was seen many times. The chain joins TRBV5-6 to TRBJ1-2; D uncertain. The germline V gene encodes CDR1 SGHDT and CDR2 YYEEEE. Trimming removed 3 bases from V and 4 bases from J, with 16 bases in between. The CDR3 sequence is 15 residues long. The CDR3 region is CASSSPAVSGYGYTF. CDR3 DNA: TGTGCCAGCAGCTCCCCGGCGGTTTCGGGCTATGGCTACACCTTC.

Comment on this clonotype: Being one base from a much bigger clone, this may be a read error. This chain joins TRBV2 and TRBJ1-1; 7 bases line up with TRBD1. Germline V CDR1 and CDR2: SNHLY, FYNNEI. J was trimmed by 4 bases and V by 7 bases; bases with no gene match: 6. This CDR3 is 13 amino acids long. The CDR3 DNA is TGTGCCAGCAAGGGGGCGCCGAGCACTGAAGCTTTCTTT. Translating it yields CASKGAPSTEAFF.

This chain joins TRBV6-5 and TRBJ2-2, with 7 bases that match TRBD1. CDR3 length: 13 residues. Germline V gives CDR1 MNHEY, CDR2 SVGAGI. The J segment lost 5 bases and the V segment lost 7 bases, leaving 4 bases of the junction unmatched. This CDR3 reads CASKRRGTGELFF. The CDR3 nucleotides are TGTGCCAGCAAACGCAGGGGGACCGGGGAGCTGTTTTTT.

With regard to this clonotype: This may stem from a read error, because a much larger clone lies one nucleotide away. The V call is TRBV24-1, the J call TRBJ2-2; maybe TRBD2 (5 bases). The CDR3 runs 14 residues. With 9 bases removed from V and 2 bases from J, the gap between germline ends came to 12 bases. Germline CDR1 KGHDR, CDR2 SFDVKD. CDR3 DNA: TGTGCCACCCTAAAGGGAGTTAACACCGGGGAGCTGTTTTTT. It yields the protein CATLKGVNTGELFF.

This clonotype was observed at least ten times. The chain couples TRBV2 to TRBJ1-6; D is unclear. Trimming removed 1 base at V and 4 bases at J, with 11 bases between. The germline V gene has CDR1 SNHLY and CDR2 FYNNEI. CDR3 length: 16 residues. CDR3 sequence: CASSEDGKGYNSPLHF. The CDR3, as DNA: TGTGCCAGCAGTGAAGACGGAAAGGGTTATAATTCACCCCTCCACTTT.

For the CDR3, the DNA is TGCAGTGCTAGCGGCAGGTCATATGATAGCAATCAGCCCCAGCATTTT. Its protein is CSASGRSYDSNQPQHF. The chain has TRBV20-1 and TRBJ1-5; D not certain. The V end lost 3 bases, the J end lost 0 bases, and 15 bases lay between the germline ends. The CDR3 extends over 16 amino acids. From germline, CDR1 is DFQATT and CDR2 SNEGSKA (reference sequence).

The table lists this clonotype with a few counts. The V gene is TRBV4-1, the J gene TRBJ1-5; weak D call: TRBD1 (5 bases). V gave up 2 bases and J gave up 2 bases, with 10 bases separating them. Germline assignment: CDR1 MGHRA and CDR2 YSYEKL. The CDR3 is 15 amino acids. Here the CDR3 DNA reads TGCGCCAGCAGCCAACTCATACAGGGCAATCAGCCCCAGCATTTT. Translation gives CASSQLIQGNQPQHF.

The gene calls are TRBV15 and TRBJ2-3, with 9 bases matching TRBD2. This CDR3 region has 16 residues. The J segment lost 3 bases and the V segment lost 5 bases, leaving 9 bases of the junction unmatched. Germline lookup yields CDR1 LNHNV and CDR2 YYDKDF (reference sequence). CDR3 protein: CATSQGGSGRTDTQYF. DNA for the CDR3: TGTGCCACCAGCCAAGGGGGTAGCGGGAGAACAGATACGCAGTATTTT.